These 5 T cell receptor beta chains originate from one sample sequenced in a study of beta chain features in type 1 diabetes. What was sequenced were expressed TCRB transcripts, since all of the isolated RNA had been reverse transcribed. Assay used: immunoSEQ multiplex PCR; TCRdb lists only in-frame clones, some missing. The table records 400,000 to 550,000 clones, about an eighth of them present only once. The sample was naive CD4+ T cells from blood. The receptors were gathered from a woman in her late teens or twenties in good health.

This clone was seen more than once but under ten times. In nucleotides, the CDR3 is TGCGCCAGCAGCGGACGCACTACAGGGGGCCATCAGTATTTT. It encodes CASSGRTTGGHQYF. This chain connects TRBV5-1 to TRBJ2-3, with 9 bases matching TRBD1. V dropped 4 bases and J dropped 12; count of bases not matched to a gene: 12. The germline V gene has CDR1 SGHRS and CDR2 YFSETQ. This CDR3 spans 14 amino acids. The full variable domain, rest sourced from reference TRBV5-1 and TRBJ2-3, is KAGVTQTPRYLIKTRGQQVTLSCSPISGHRSVSWYQQTPGQGLQFLFEYFSETQRNKGNFPGRFSGRQFSNSRSEMNVSTLELGDSALYLCASSGRTTGGHQYFGPGTRLTVL.

Concerning this clone itself: At the DNA level, this CDR3 is encoded by other sequences in the same sample as well. The chain employs TRBV9 and TRBJ2-6; D call uncertain. Germline values: CDR1 SGDLS, CDR2 YYNGEE. Trimming left V 1 base short and J 2 bases short, with 7 bases between. This CDR3 is 15 amino acids long. This CDR3 is CASSVLGAGANVLTF. As DNA, the CDR3 is TGTGCCAGCAGCGTATTAGGCGCTGGGGCCAACGTCCTGACTTTC.

CDR3 sequence (DNA): TGTGCCAGCAGCTTAGGGCAGCCCAATGAGCAGTTCTTC. Protein sequence: CASSLGQPNEQFF. The V gene is TRBV11-3, the J gene TRBJ2-1; D ambiguous. The CDR3 runs 13 residues. Germline lookup yields CDR1 SGHNT and CDR2 YENEEA. Trimming pared 1 base from V and 6 bases from J, leaving 7 bases between.

For this clone: Mismatch with germline at one junction end may stem from a read error. This chain connects TRBV9 to TRBJ2-1, with 9 bases that match TRBD1. In germline, CDR1 is SGDLS, CDR2 YYNGEE. The CDR3 has 15 amino acids. CDR3 in amino acids: CARSAGTGSYNEQFF. In DNA form, the CDR3 reads TGTGCCCGCAGCGCTGGGACAGGGTCCTACAATGAGCAGTTCTTC.

V is TRBV2 and J is TRBJ1-2; D is unresolved. Deletions cut 4 bases from V and 6 bases from J, with 12 bases between. There are 13 residues in the CDR3. CDR1 is SNHLY and CDR2 is FYNNEI in the germline V gene. The CDR3 sequence: CASSVRGWDGYTF. The CDR3 nucleotides read TGTGCCAGCAGTGTCAGAGGATGGGATGGCTACACCTTC.